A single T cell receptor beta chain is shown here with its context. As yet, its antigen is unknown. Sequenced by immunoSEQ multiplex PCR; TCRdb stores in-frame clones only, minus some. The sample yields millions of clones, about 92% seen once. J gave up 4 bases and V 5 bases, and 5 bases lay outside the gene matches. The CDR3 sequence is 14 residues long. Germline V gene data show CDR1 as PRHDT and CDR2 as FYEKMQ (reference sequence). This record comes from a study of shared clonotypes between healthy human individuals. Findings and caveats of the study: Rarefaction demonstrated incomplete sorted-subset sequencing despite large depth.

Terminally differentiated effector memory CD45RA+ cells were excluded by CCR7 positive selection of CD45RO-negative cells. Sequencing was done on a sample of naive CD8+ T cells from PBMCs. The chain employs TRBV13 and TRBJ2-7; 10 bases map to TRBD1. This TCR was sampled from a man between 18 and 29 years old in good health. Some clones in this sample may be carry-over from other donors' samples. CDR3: CASSDRGHGYEQYF. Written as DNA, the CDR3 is TGTGCCAGCAGCGACAGGGGGCACGGGTACGAGCAGTACTTC.